A selection of T cell receptor beta chains follows, all from one sample in a study of T cell responses to AZD1222 COVID-19 vaccine. Repertoires were generated with immunoSEQ multiplex PCR, while TCRdb's copy carries only in-frame clones and drops some. This sample carries over 50,000 clones, 84% of them seen once, and the ten largest clones take roughly a quarter. Here the sequenced sample was peripheral blood, taken on day 0 of AZD1222 vaccination. All receptors derive from an adult in good health. Each CDR3 is given with its conserved first and last residue. A D gene is named only where the DNA matches it firmly. The size entry is marked missing in some rows and otherwise reads once, few, many or a size class.

>TRBV27|-|TRBJ1-6|-
CASTPNSGTQFSPLHF
TGTGCCAGCACCCCAAACAGTGGGACACAGTTTTCACCCCTCCACTTT
>TRBV29-1|-|TRBJ2-2|-
CSVDERPNTGELFF
TGCAGCGTTGACGAACGGCCGAACACCGGGGAGCTGTTTTTT
>TRBV9|-|TRBJ2-3|-
CASSVAGRDTQYF
TGTGCCAGCAGCGTAGCAGGTCGGGATACGCAGTATTTT
>TRBV11-3|-|TRBJ2-3|-
CASSFPGGDTDTQYF
TGTGCCAGCAGCTTCCCAGGGGGGGACACAGATACGCAGTATTTT
>TRBV18|TRBD1|TRBJ1-2|-
CASSLNDRANYGYTF
TGTGCCAGCTCCCTCAATGACAGGGCTAACTATGGCTACACCTTC
>TRBV2|TRBD1|TRBJ1-4|-
CASNQQGVANEKLFF
TGTGCCAGCAACCAGCAGGGGGTTGCTAATGAAAAACTGTTTTTT
>TRBV5-1|-|TRBJ2-2|-
CASSLFGTAGELFF
TGCGCCAGCAGCTTGTTCGGGACGGCCGGGGAGCTGTTTTTT
>TRBV4-3|-|TRBJ1-1|once
CASSQGLQGQANTEAFF
TGCGCCAGCAGCCAAGGTCTTCAGGGGCAGGCCAACACTGAAGCTTTCTTT
>TRBV7-6|-|TRBJ2-6|-
CASSLGSGANVLTF
TGTGCCAGCAGCTTAGGGAGCGGGGCCAACGTCCTGACTTTC
>TRBV21-1|-|TRBJ1-1|-
CASSKGRGVRDTEAFF
TGTGCCAGCAGCAAAGGACGTGGGGTAAGGGACACTGAAGCTTTCTTT
>TRBV30|-|TRBJ1-2|-
CAWSAQLANYGYTF
TGTGCCTGGAGTGCACAGTTAGCTAACTATGGCTACACCTTC
>TRBV29-1|TRBD1|TRBJ1-2|-
CSVSAGGNYGYTF
TGCAGCGTTAGTGCAGGGGGCAACTATGGCTACACCTTC
>TRBV28|TRBD2|TRBJ2-3|-
CASSATGFGGREGDTQYF
TGTGCCAGCAGTGCGACGGGCTTTGGCGGGAGAGAGGGAGATACGCAGTATTTT
>TRBV19|-|TRBJ2-2|-
CASSKYPGTGELFF
TGTGCCAGTAGTAAATACCCAGGCACCGGGGAGCTGTTTTTT
>TRBV10-2|-|TRBJ2-3|-
CASARGRHADTQYF
TGCGCCAGCGCCCGGGGCCGGCACGCAGATACGCAGTATTTT
>TRBV2|-|TRBJ2-2|-
CASWGGVSNTGELFF
TGTGCCAGCTGGGGGGGCGTATCGAACACCGGGGAGCTGTTTTTT
>TRBV5-4|-|TRBJ2-3|-
CASSSPNEPDTQYF
TGTGCCAGCAGCTCCCCCAATGAACCAGATACGCAGTATTTT
>TRBV6-5|-|TRBJ1-5|-
CATGGTIKQPQHF
TGTGCCACCGGGGGGACAATCAAGCAGCCCCAGCATTTT
>TRBV5-1|TRBD2|TRBJ2-7|few
CARRTSSYEQYF
TGCGCCAGAAGGACTAGCAGTTACGAGCAGTACTTC
>TRBV7-2|-|TRBJ2-1|-
CASSSSRGYEQFF
TGTGCCAGCAGCTCAAGTCGGGGGTATGAGCAGTTCTTC
>TRBV18|TRBD1|TRBJ1-1|-
CASSPRTGENTEAFF
TGTGCCAGCTCCCCTAGGACAGGGGAGAACACTGAAGCTTTCTTT
>TRBV29-1|TRBD1|TRBJ1-5|-
CSVAQGNSNQPQHF
TGCAGCGTTGCACAGGGGAATAGCAATCAGCCCCAGCATTTT
>TRBV5-1|-|TRBJ2-7|-
CASSLATGEGYEQYF
TGCGCCAGCAGCCTAGCGACAGGGGAGGGCTACGAGCAGTACTTC
>TRBV5-1|-|TRBJ1-1|once
CASSFRGEDTEAFF
TGCGCCAGCAGCTTCCGGGGGGAGGACACTGAAGCTTTCTTT
>TRBV27|-|TRBJ1-4|-
CASGPATNEKLFF
TGTGCCAGCGGACCGGCAACTAATGAAAAACTGTTTTTT
>TRBV28|-|TRBJ2-7|few
CASDARGTANYEQYF
TGTGCCAGCGACGCCCGGGGGACAGCGAACTACGAGCAGTACTTC
>TRBV4-1|-|TRBJ1-3|-
CASSQGSSVSGNTIYF
TGCGCCAGCAGCCAAGGTAGTTCCGTCTCTGGAAACACCATATATTTT
>TRBV12-3/TRBV12-4|-|TRBJ2-7|-
CASSLSQGGEQYF
TGTGCCAGCAGTTTAAGTCAGGGAGGCGAGCAGTACTTC
>TRBV4-3|-|TRBJ2-2|-
CASSQDSSVAGTGELFF
TGCGCCAGCAGCCAAGATAGTTCGGTCGCAGGCACCGGGGAGCTGTTTTTT
>TRBV19|-|TRBJ2-2|-
CASSRVDNTGELFF
TGTGCCAGTAGTAGGGTAGATAACACCGGGGAGCTGTTTTTT
>TRBV6-1|-|TRBJ2-5|-
CASSEAFEGRRETQYF
TGTGCCAGCAGTGAAGCTTTTGAGGGGCGGAGGGAGACCCAGTACTTC
>TRBV25-1|-|TRBJ2-1|-
CASSEHTDNEQFF
TGTGCCAGCAGTGAACACACTGACAATGAGCAGTTCTTC
>TRBV27|TRBD1|TRBJ2-7|-
CASSLAGTGVYEQYF
TGTGCCAGCAGTCTCGCCGGGACAGGGGTCTACGAGCAGTACTTC
>TRBV19|-|TRBJ2-2|-
CASSIGLNTGELFF
TGTGCCAGTAGTATTGGACTGAACACCGGGGAGCTGTTTTTT
>TRBV6-2/TRBV6-3|TRBD1|TRBJ1-6|-
CASSPWRRDRGNSPLHF
TGTGCCAGCAGCCCATGGAGAAGGGACAGGGGTAATTCACCCCTCCACTTT
>TRBV2|-|TRBJ2-1|-
CASRRIAAGDNEQFF
TGTGCCAGCAGACGAATAGCGGCCGGGGACAATGAGCAGTTCTTC
>TRBV19|TRBD1|TRBJ1-5|few
CASSIIASTGKRGISNQPQHF
TGTGCCAGTAGTATAATAGCATCGACAGGGAAGAGGGGTATAAGCAATCAGCCCCAGCATTTT
>TRBV6-2/TRBV6-3|TRBD1|TRBJ2-1|-
CASSSLTGGDNEQFF
TGTGCCAGCAGTTCCCTGACAGGGGGGGACAATGAGCAGTTCTTC
>TRBV28|TRBD1|TRBJ2-3|-
CASSSTGGGTDTQYF
TGTGCCAGCAGTTCGACAGGGGGGGGGACAGATACGCAGTATTTT
>TRBV6-5|-|TRBJ2-5|-
CASSYPPGKQETQYF
TGTGCCAGCAGTTACCCCCCGGGGAAACAAGAGACCCAGTACTTC
>TRBV6-5|-|TRBJ1-1|-
CASSYSRKMNTEAFF
TGTGCCAGCAGTTACTCCAGGAAAATGAACACTGAAGCTTTCTTT
>TRBV7-8|-|TRBJ1-2|-
CASSLGMGSGYTF
TGTGCCAGCAGCTTAGGTATGGGATCTGGCTACACCTTC
>TRBV19|TRBD1|TRBJ2-1|-
CASSITGQSSYNEQFF
TGTGCCAGTAGTATAACGGGACAGAGCTCCTACAATGAGCAGTTCTTC
>TRBV11-2|-|TRBJ1-5|-
CASSWNPNQPQHF
TGTGCCAGCAGCTGGAACCCCAATCAGCCCCAGCATTTT